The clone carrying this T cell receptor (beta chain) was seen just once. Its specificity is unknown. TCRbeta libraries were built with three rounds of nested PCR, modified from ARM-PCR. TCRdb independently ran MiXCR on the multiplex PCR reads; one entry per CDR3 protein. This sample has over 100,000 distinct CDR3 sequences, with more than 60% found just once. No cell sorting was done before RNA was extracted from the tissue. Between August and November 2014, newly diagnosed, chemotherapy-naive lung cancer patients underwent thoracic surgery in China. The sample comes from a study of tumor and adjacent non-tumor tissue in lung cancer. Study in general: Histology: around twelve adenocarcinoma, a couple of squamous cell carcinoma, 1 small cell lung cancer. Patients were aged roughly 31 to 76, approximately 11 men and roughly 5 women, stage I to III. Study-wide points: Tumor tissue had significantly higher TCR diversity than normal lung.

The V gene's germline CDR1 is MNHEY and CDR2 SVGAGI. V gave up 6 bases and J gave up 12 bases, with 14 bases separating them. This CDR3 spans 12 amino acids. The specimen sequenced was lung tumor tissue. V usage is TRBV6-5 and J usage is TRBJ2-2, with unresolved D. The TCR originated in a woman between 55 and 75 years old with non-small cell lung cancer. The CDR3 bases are TGTGCCAGCAGCTCCGAAATCAGGAAGCTGTTTTTT. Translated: CASSSEIRKLFF.